The following is a T cell receptor beta chain sequence with its context. Germline CDR1 MNHEY, CDR2 SVGAGI. This CDR3 is 11 amino acids long. Deletions cut 8 bases from V and 5 bases from J, with 9 bases between. The sample is drawn from a study of blood T cell repertoires in COVID-19. In the study overall: Some COVID-19 samples were acute and others convalescent; all came from the United States, Italy and Spain.

Original handling: Amplifying reference gene primers gave estimates of nucleated cell counts. Clones were sequenced by immunoSEQ multiplex PCR, and TCRdb holds only the in-frame ones, with some missing. V and J calls and clone size are those listed in that table; D and trimming were worked out from the DNA. Here the sample spans around 150,000 clones, approximately 80% being singletons. This sequence originates from a man aged 45 to 65 with acute or convalescent COVID-19. The genes are TRBV6-5 and TRBJ2-5; D perhaps matches TRBD2 (5 bases). The source material was peripheral blood. The CDR3 loop reads CASRPGETQYF. CDR3 sequence (DNA): TGTGCCAGCCGCCCGGGGGAGACCCAGTACTTC.